This T cell receptor beta chain was sequenced during a study of cytomegalovirus exposure and HLA in healthy donors. Germline CDR1 is SGHDT and CDR2 is YYEEEE. With 0 bases clipped from V and 6 bases from J, the junction kept 4 bases outside the gene matches. This CDR3 has 17 amino acids. Amplification used 60 Vbeta primers and 13 Jbeta primers. The repertoire was sequenced with immunoSEQ multiplex PCR; TCRdb's copy has only in-frame clones and lacks some. The repertoire has some 150,000 clones, about four fifths of them found once; the top ten carry about 2.2%. This clonotype originated in a man aged 30-40 years in good health and CMV-seronegative. The specimen sequenced was PBMCs. V usage is TRBV5-6 and J usage is TRBJ2-2; 14 positions match TRBD2. CDR3 coding DNA: TGTGCCAGCAGCTTGGTAGGGACTAGCGGGAGAGCCGGGGAGCTGTTTTTT. This sequence encodes CASSLVGTSGRAGELFF.